This T cell receptor (beta chain) was identified in a study of early T cells in non-severe SARS-CoV-2 infection. Study background: Alpha and beta chains were unpaired, from unsorted whole-blood bulk RNA.

This clonotype was counted ten times or more. CDR3 length: 13 amino acids. V was trimmed by 3 bases and J by 5 bases, leaving 11 bases between them. In germline, CDR1 is SGDLS, CDR2 YYNGEE. MiXCR, applied by TCRdb to the 5' RACE reads, yields one record per CDR3 protein. The sample shows 52,000 or so distinct CDR3 sequences, 9.5% to 15% of them seen only once. This receptor was identified in an adult who was a healthcare worker with PCR-confirmed SARS-CoV-2 infection or an uninfected control (not recorded which). The sequencing sample was made of whole blood. The chain recombines TRBV9 with TRBJ1-1; D gene unclear. The CDR3 coding sequence is TGTGCCAGCAGCGCAGCGGTTTCTACTGAAGCTTTCTTT. Protein product: CASSAAVSTEAFF.